Listed here are 22 T cell receptor beta chains from one sample, sequenced in a study of blood T cell repertoires in COVID-19. The method was immunoSEQ multiplex PCR; TCRdb's version includes in-frame clones alone and lacks a portion of them. The data show roughly 330,000 clones, approximately 87% seen once. Sequencing was performed on PBMCs or T cells enriched from blood (not recorded which). All receptors come from a woman aged 25-40 years who had recovered from COVID-19.

This chain links TRBV5-1 with TRBJ1-2, with a weak D call TRBD1 (6 bases). V lost 0 bases and J 0 bases, leaving 12 bases between the germline ends. The CDR3 spans 16 residues. Germline V lookup: CDR1 SGHRS, CDR2 YFSETQ. The DNA of the CDR3 is TGCGCCAGCAGCTTGGAGGGGAAGGGGGCTAACTATGGCTACACCTTC. It encodes CASSLEGKGANYGYTF.

The chain has TRBV4-1 and TRBJ1-4; 7 nucleotides agree with TRBD1. Trimming took 0 bases from V and 10 from J; bases not matched to a gene: 11. The germline V gene has CDR1 MGHRA and CDR2 YSYEKL. The CDR3 is 16 residues long. The DNA of the CDR3 is TGCGCCAGCAGCCAAGATGGAGGAACAGGGGTAGCAAAACTGTTTTTT. Protein sequence: CASSQDGGTGVAKLFF.

The CDR3 DNA sequence: TGTGCCAGTAGTAACGACAGATCCAAAAACATTCAGTACTTC. It is translated as CASSNDRSKNIQYF. This chain joins TRBV19 and TRBJ2-4; tentatively, D is TRBD1 (5 bases). The CDR3 is 14 amino acids. Trimming left V 4 bases short and J 2 bases short, with 9 bases between. CDR1 is LNHDA, CDR2 SQIVND, per germline (reference sequence). Looking up the rest from reference TRBV19 and TRBJ2-4 gives the full variable domain: DGGITQSPKYLFRKEGQNVTLSCEQNLNHDAMYWYRQDPGQGLRLIYYSQIVNDFQKGDIAEGYSVSREKKESFPLTVTSAQKNPTAFYLCASSNDRSKNIQYFGAGTRLSVL.

V gene TRBV28 combines with J gene TRBJ2-7; 8 bases are a match to TRBD1. Losses at the gene ends were 8 bases for V and 2 bases for J; bases not matched to a gene: 11. CDR3 length: 15 residues. Germline V gene sequence: CDR1 MDHEN, CDR2 SYDVKM. CDR3 nucleotide sequence: TGTGCCAGCCTGCCGGACAGGGTTCCCACCTACGAGCAGTACTTC. Translation: CASLPDRVPTYEQYF.

The gene calls are TRBV2 and TRBJ2-1; the match to TRBD2 covers 9 bases. Looked up from germline, CDR1 is SNHLY and CDR2 is FYNNEI. The CDR3 extends over 14 amino acids. Trimming cost V 9 bases and J 0 bases; bases outside gene matches: 3. The CDR3 coding sequence is TGTGCCAGTTCTAGCGGGGTCTCCTACAATGAGCAGTTCTTC. This codes for CASSSGVSYNEQFF. The whole variable domain, remainder taken from reference TRBV2 and TRBJ2-1, is EPEVTQTPSHQVTQMGQEVILRCVPISNHLYFYWYRQILGQKVEFLVSFYNNEISEKSEIFDDQFSVERPDGSNFTLKIRSTKLEDSAMYFCASSSGVSYNEQFFGPGTRLTVL.

The J gene is TRBJ1-6, the V gene TRBV30, with no clear D. The CDR3 length is 12 residues. CDR1 GTSNPN and CDR2 SVGIG come from the germline V gene (reference sequence). Trimming took off 2 bases at V and 14 bases at J, with 13 bases between the two ends. The CDR3 protein is CAWSRRPRALHF. CDR3 DNA: TGTGCCTGGAGTAGAAGGCCACGGGCCCTCCACTTT.

The rearrangement uses TRBV5-8 and TRBJ2-2; D unclear. Germline CDR1 and CDR2: SGHTS and YDEGEE. Deletions cut 4 bases from V and 5 bases from J, with 6 bases between. This CDR3 is built from 12 residues. CDR3 amino acids: CASSLKTGELFF. Here the CDR3 DNA reads TGTGCCAGCAGCCTAAAGACCGGGGAGCTGTTTTTT.

This chain joins TRBV2 and TRBJ2-2; 7 nucleotides line up with TRBD1. The length of the CDR3 is 15 residues. After removal of 4 bases from V and 0 bases from J, the junction contained 2 bases not matched to a gene. Per germline, CDR1 SNHLY and CDR2 FYNNEI. The CDR3 DNA is TGTGCCAGCAGTGCGACAGGGCCGAACACCGGGGAGCTGTTTTTT. Amino acid sequence: CASSATGPNTGELFF. Combining the CDR3 with reference TRBV2 and TRBJ2-2 gives the whole variable domain EPEVTQTPSHQVTQMGQEVILRCVPISNHLYFYWYRQILGQKVEFLVSFYNNEISEKSEIFDDQFSVERPDGSNFTLKIRSTKLEDSAMYFCASSATGPNTGELFFGEGSRLTVL.

CDR3 coding DNA: TGCGCCAGCAGCTTGAGGAGGGGGCAGGAGAACACTGAAGCTTTCTTT. Protein: CASSLRRGQENTEAFF. The chain uses TRBV5-1 and TRBJ1-1; 7 bases are a match to TRBD1. J lost 1 base, V lost 1 base, and 7 bases had no gene match. This CDR3 has 16 residues. Germline lookup yields CDR1 SGHRS and CDR2 YFSETQ. Complete variable domain (other parts from reference TRBV5-1 and TRBJ1-1): KAGVTQTPRYLIKTRGQQVTLSCSPISGHRSVSWYQQTPGQGLQFLFEYFSETQRNKGNFPGRFSGRQFSNSRSEMNVSTLELGDSALYLCASSLRRGQENTEAFFGQGTRLTVV.

This chain connects TRBV2 to TRBJ2-3, with D unresolved. V lost 10 bases, J lost 0 bases, and 14 bases lay in between. In germline, CDR1 is SNHLY, CDR2 FYNNEI. This CDR3 is built from 14 residues. The CDR3 nucleotides read TGTGCCACCCCCCTTTCCTCTAGCACAGATACGCAGTATTTT. It is translated as CATPLSSSTDTQYF.

The chain couples TRBV5-4 to TRBJ2-1; TRBD2 aligns across 16 bases. The CDR3 consists of 19 residues. V shed 4 bases, J shed 7 bases, and the junction held 14 bases outside the gene matches. The germline CDR1 and CDR2 sequences are SGHNT and YYREEE (reference sequence). The CDR3 region is CASSPTGTSGGGNRNEQFF. CDR3 in DNA: TGTGCCAGCAGCCCTACAGGGACTAGCGGGGGGGGAAACAGGAATGAGCAGTTCTTC.

In this sample, this clone turned up a few times. This chain connects TRBV27 to TRBJ2-3; TRBD1 matches at 8 bases. V shed 5 bases, J shed 2 bases, and the junction held 3 bases outside the gene matches. The CDR3 consists of 14 residues. Germline assignment: CDR1 MNHEY and CDR2 SMNVEV (reference sequence). The CDR3 spells CASSLDRATDTQYF. CDR3 nucleotides: TGTGCCAGCAGTCTGGACAGGGCCACAGATACGCAGTATTTT.

V is TRBV5-1 and J is TRBJ2-7; 7 nucleotides align to TRBD1. Trimming removed 2 bases from V and 1 base from J; junction bases left unmatched: 9. The CDR3 has 16 amino acids. CDR1 SGHRS and CDR2 YFSETQ come from the germline V gene. CDR3 DNA sequence: TGCGCCAGCAGCTTCCTGGGACAGAGGATTTCCTACGAGCAGTACTTC. It is translated as CASSFLGQRISYEQYF.

CDR3 sequence (DNA): TGTGCCAGCAGCTTCTCGGGGGACGGCTACGAGCAGTACTTC. Protein product: CASSFSGDGYEQYF. This chain connects TRBV9 to TRBJ2-7, with D possibly being TRBD2 (6 bases). CDR1 and CDR2 from the germline V gene are SGDLS and YYNGEE. The germline V and J ends were trimmed by 4 bases and 3 bases, with 14 bases remaining between them. There are 14 residues in the CDR3.

This clone appeared a few times. In DNA, the CDR3 is TGTGCCAGCAGTTCCCTGCCAGGTACCGGGGAGCTGTTTTTT. Translated: CASSSLPGTGELFF. The chain joins TRBV27 to TRBJ2-2; D not certain. Germline CDR1 MNHEY, CDR2 SMNVEV (reference sequence). The CDR3 runs to 14 residues. V shed 4 bases and J shed 5 bases, with 11 bases lying between them.

The chain joins TRBV5-4 to TRBJ1-1, with D unresolved. CDR3 size: 15 residues. Looked up from germline, CDR1 is SGHNT and CDR2 is YYREEE (reference sequence). Trimming pared 0 bases from V and 2 bases from J, leaving 11 bases between. In nucleotides, the CDR3 is TGTGCCAGCAGCTTGGTGAAATCGGGAAACACTGAAGCTTTCTTT. As protein: CASSLVKSGNTEAFF.

V is TRBV11-2 and J is TRBJ2-3, with 9 bases fitting TRBD2. J gave up 4 bases and V 5 bases, and 7 bases lay outside the gene matches. CDR3 length: 15 amino acids. Per germline, CDR1 SGHAT and CDR2 FQNNGV. The CDR3 here is CASSLGIAGADTQYF. Here the CDR3 DNA reads TGTGCCAGCAGCCTAGGGATAGCGGGGGCAGATACGCAGTATTTT. The full variable domain, in which reference TRBV11-2 and TRBJ2-3 provide the parts outside the CDR3, is EAGVAQSPRYKIIEKRQSVAFWCNPISGHATLYWYQQILGQGPKLLIQFQNNGVVDDSQLPKDRFSAERLKGVDSTLKIQPAKLEDSAVYLCASSLGIAGADTQYFGPGTRLTVL.

The chain has TRBV2 and TRBJ2-1; D is undetermined. The CDR3 sequence is 14 residues long. CDR1 SNHLY and CDR2 FYNNEI come from the germline V gene. The V gene lost 6 bases and the J gene lost 9 bases, with 18 bases spanning the gap. CDR3 coding DNA: TGTGCCAGCAGCCTAGAAGCCCTCGCATTTGAGCAGTTCTTC. This translates into CASSLEALAFEQFF.

The V and J genes are TRBV7-8 and TRBJ1-2, with D possibly TRBD1 on 6 matching bases. The CDR3 totals 13 residues. V gave up 4 bases and J gave up 4 bases, with 10 bases separating them. Germline lookup yields CDR1 SGHVS and CDR2 FQNEAQ. This CDR3 is CASSSGQLYGYTF. The CDR3 DNA reads as TGTGCCAGCAGCTCCGGACAGCTCTATGGCTACACCTTC.

V and J are TRBV28 and TRBJ1-2, with TRBD1 as a possible D gene (6 bases). Trimming pared 3 bases from V and 4 bases from J, leaving 12 bases between. Germline CDR1 and CDR2: MDHEN and SYDVKM. The CDR3 is 14 residues long. The CDR3, as DNA: TGTGCCAGCAGTTTGCTTATGGACAGCTATGGCTACACCTTC. It specifies CASSLLMDSYGYTF.

CDR3 loop: CASSDPPGQDGYTF. The CDR3 DNA reads TGCGCCAGCAGCGACCCGCCCGGACAGGATGGCTACACCTTC. V gene TRBV5-1 combines with J gene TRBJ1-2; TRBD1 matches 7 bases. This CDR3 comprises 14 residues. In germline, CDR1 is SGHRS, CDR2 YFSETQ. The J segment lost 6 bases and the V segment lost 4 bases, leaving 9 bases of the junction unmatched.

V usage is TRBV7-9 and J usage is TRBJ2-6; 7 nucleotides line up with TRBD2. This CDR3 contains 19 residues. Germline lookup yields CDR1 SEHNR and CDR2 FQNEAQ (reference sequence). Unmatched junction bases numbered 10, after V lost 2 bases and J lost 0 bases. The chain's CDR3 is CASSLNSGRYLSGANVLTF. As DNA, the CDR3 is TGTGCCAGCAGCTTAAATAGCGGGCGTTACCTCTCTGGGGCCAACGTCCTGACTTTC. Filled out from reference TRBV7-9 and TRBJ2-6, the complete variable domain reads DTGVSQNPRHKITKRGQNVTFRCDPISEHNRLYWYRQTLGQGPEFLTYFQNEAQLEKSRLLSDRFSAERPKGSFSTLEIQRTEQGDSAMYLCASSLNSGRYLSGANVLTFGAGSRLTVL.